This T cell receptor beta chain was found in a study of T cell repertoires in cytomegalovirus infection. Study results and limitations: Summed frequency of public TCR beta families distinguished CMV carriers with the relevant HLA.

This clonotype turned up a few times. Its specificity is unknown. TCRdb recomputed calls from the reads with MiXCR, one row per CDR3 protein. The data contain 600,000 to 800,000 distinct CDR3 sequences, approximately 25% of them singletons. The source material was CD8+ T cells from PBMCs. This clonotype originated in a human donor in good health (CMV status not recorded). Some clones in this sample may be carry-over from other donors' samples.

In DNA form, the CDR3 reads TGCAGTGCTCTTCACAGAGACTCTGGAAACACCATATATTTT. This sequence encodes CSALHRDSGNTIYF. The chain carries TRBV20-1 and TRBJ1-3; no clear D. Trimming took off 5 bases at V and 0 bases at J, with 11 bases between the two ends. The CDR3 extends over 14 amino acids. From germline, CDR1 is DFQATT and CDR2 SNEGSKA (reference sequence).